A selection of T cell receptor beta chains follows, all from one sample in a study of T cell responses to AZD1222 COVID-19 vaccine. Generated by immunoSEQ multiplex PCR, the TCRdb table keeps only in-frame clones and is missing some. Of about 88,000 clones listed, about 90% are singletons. The sample was peripheral blood, taken on day 0 of AZD1222 vaccination. The receptor set was obtained from an adult in good health. Each CDR3 is given with its conserved first and last residue. D genes are given only for firm matches. Not all rows give a size; the values are once, few, many and, for expanded clones, a class.

abundance | d_gene | j_gene | v_gene | CDR3aa | CDR3nt
. | . | TRBJ1-1 | TRBV21-1 | CASSFSLNTEAFF | TGTGCCAGCAGCTTCTCACTGAACACTGAAGCTTTCTTT
. | TRBD2 | TRBJ2-1 | TRBV29-1 | CSMTSGRDNEQFF | TGCAGCATGACTAGCGGGAGGGACAATGAGCAGTTCTTC
. | . | TRBJ2-2 | TRBV4-3 | CASSQERNTGELFF | TGCGCCAGCAGCCAAGAGCGGAACACCGGGGAGCTGTTTTTT
. | . | TRBJ2-7 | TRBV5-1 | CASSRTEPPYEQYF | TGCGCCAGCAGCCGGACAGAGCCGCCCTACGAGCAGTACTTC
. | . | TRBJ2-5 | TRBV29-1 | CSVDEGEETQYF | TGCAGCGTTGACGAGGGGGAGGAGACCCAGTACTTC
once | TRBD1 | TRBJ1-6 | TRBV11-2 | CASTGDRVGSPLHF | TGTGCCAGCACCGGGGACAGGGTCGGCTCACCCCTCCACTTT
. | TRBD2 | TRBJ2-1 | TRBV5-1 | CASSLSLAGANEQFF | TGCGCCAGCAGCTTGTCGCTAGCGGGAGCTAATGAGCAGTTCTTC
. | . | TRBJ1-1 | TRBV7-2 | CASSFAFDTEAFF | TGTGCCAGCAGCTTCGCCTTCGACACTGAAGCTTTCTTT
. | . | TRBJ2-3 | TRBV19 | CASSIYGGDTQYF | TGTGCCAGTAGTATTTATGGCGGAGATACGCAGTATTTT
. | TRBD2 | TRBJ2-1 | TRBV7-9 | CASSIGTIYEQFF | TGTGCCAGCAGCATCGGGACTATCTATGAGCAGTTCTTC
. | . | TRBJ2-3 | TRBV28 | CASSREGHSDTDTQYF | TGTGCCAGCAGTAGAGAGGGACATTCAGACACAGATACGCAGTATTTT
. | . | TRBJ2-7 | TRBV28 | CASSSPGPWDEQYF | TGTGCCAGCAGTTCCCCGGGGCCCTGGGACGAGCAGTACTTC
. | TRBD2 | TRBJ2-5 | TRBV18 | CASSTVSGLETQYF | TGTGCCAGCTCAACAGTTAGCGGGTTAGAGACCCAGTACTTC
. | . | TRBJ2-1 | TRBV29-1 | CSVAPASSYNEQFF | TGCAGCGTTGCTCCAGCGAGCTCCTACAATGAGCAGTTCTTC
. | . | TRBJ2-7 | TRBV7-9 | CASSNEGEQYF | TGTGCCAGCAGCAATGAGGGGGAGCAGTACTTC
. | . | TRBJ2-5 | TRBV18 | CASSLIIPGVETQYF | TGTGCCAGCTCACTCATCATCCCAGGGGTAGAGACCCAGTACTTC
. | . | TRBJ2-2 | TRBV24-1 | CATSNHPRDQYTGELFF | TGTGCCACCAGTAATCACCCCCGGGACCAATACACCGGGGAGCTGTTTTTT
. | . | TRBJ1-6 | TRBV30 | CAWSRGDSPLHF | TGTGCCTGGAGTCGCGGGGATTCACCCCTCCACTTT
. | . | TRBJ1-4 | TRBV5-6 | CASSYGLGGPNEKLFF | TGTGCCAGCAGTTACGGCTTGGGGGGGCCTAATGAAAAACTGTTTTTT
. | . | TRBJ2-5 | TRBV10-3 | CAIRGEARGETQYF | TGTGCCATCCGGGGAGAGGCGAGAGGGGAGACCCAGTACTTC
. | . | TRBJ1-1 | TRBV5-1 | CASSPAGAQNTEAFF | TGCGCCAGCAGCCCGGCAGGGGCCCAGAACACTGAAGCTTTCTTT
. | . | TRBJ2-6 | TRBV21-1 | CASNVGANVLTF | TGTGCCAGCAATGTCGGGGCCAACGTCCTGACTTTC
once | . | TRBJ1-2 | TRBV27 | CASSLVSPPLGANYGYTF | TGTGCCAGCAGTTTAGTATCCCCACCCCTAGGCGCTAACTATGGCTACACCTTC
. | TRBD2 | TRBJ2-1 | TRBV7-9 | CASSYGRDSSSYNEQFF | TGTGCCAGCAGCTACGGGAGGGACTCGAGCTCCTACAATGAGCAGTTCTTC
. | TRBD1 | TRBJ2-7 | TRBV4-1 | CASSLPGGAPYEQYF | TGCGCCAGCAGCCTCCCAGGGGGCGCTCCCTACGAGCAGTACTTC
. | TRBD1 | TRBJ2-7 | TRBV28 | CASSSSNRDRVEQYF | TGTGCCAGCAGTTCCTCAAACCGGGACAGGGTCGAGCAGTACTTC
. | . | TRBJ2-1 | TRBV28 | CASIRQGLAGWQFF | TGTGCCAGCATCCGACAGGGGCTAGCGGGCTGGCAGTTCTTC
once | . | TRBJ1-3 | TRBV28 | CASTMGVGVVGNTIYF | TGTGCCAGCACCATGGGGGTGGGGGTGGTTGGAAACACCATATATTTT
. | TRBD1 | TRBJ2-1 | TRBV30 | CAWGETGAASSEQFF | TGTGCCTGGGGGGAGACAGGGGCGGCATCCAGCGAGCAGTTCTTC
. | . | TRBJ2-1 | TRBV28 | CASSTRRDFLSYNEQFF | TGTGCCAGCAGTACCCGCCGGGACTTTCTATCCTACAATGAGCAGTTCTTC
. | TRBD1 | TRBJ2-7 | TRBV28 | CASSQGADSYEQYF | TGTGCCAGCAGTCAGGGGGCAGACTCCTACGAGCAGTACTTC
. | . | TRBJ1-2 | TRBV30 | CAWNGGSYGYTF | TGTGCCTGGAACGGGGGGTCCTATGGCTACACCTTC
. | TRBD1 | TRBJ1-1 | TRBV29-1 | CSGAGGEDTEAFF | TGCAGCGGGGCAGGGGGGGAGGACACTGAAGCTTTCTTT